This TCR beta chain was retrieved from a study of T cells in Graves' hyperthyroidism and ophthalmopathy (dated by TCRdb to about 2019). Turning to the overall study: Peripheral blood was collected at initial diagnosis, before any treatment. In addition, the study compared T-cell repertoires in thyroid tissue and in blood from six Graves' hyperthyroidism patients. TCR Vbeta CDR3 sequencing of some 140 peripheral blood samples (approximately 44 ophthalmopathy, roughly 74 hyperthyroidism and roughly 17 progressor patients) is reported in the paper. Prospective prediction of ophthalmopathy was tested in an independent validation cohort consisting of 18 hyperthyroidism patients and 15 to 17 patients who later progressed to ophthalmopathy. The 100 discovery patients were randomly divided into training and test sets at a 7:3 ratio. Following sampling, methimazole starting at 30 mg daily was given to hyperthyroidism patients, and high-dose intravenous methylprednisolone was given to ophthalmopathy patients. To identify distinguishing TCR V-J signatures, a discovery cohort of about 100 patients was used, comprising roughly 45 with Graves' ophthalmopathy and under 60 with stable Graves' hyperthyroidism. What the research found in general, with its limitations: During validation, the model predicted progression to ophthalmopathy a median of roughly six months ahead of onset, with approximately 70% sensitivity and about 72% specificity. In cross-validation, a model built on a 13 V-J signature told ophthalmopathy apart from stable hyperthyroidism with just under 90% sensitivity and about 81% specificity, and in testing the same model reached 80%/75%. No statistical method was used to set the sample size in advance, and investigators knew the group allocation. Most expanded thyroid clonotypes (frequency above 0.001) were also found in blood, which suggests that blood repertoires may mirror thyroid immune responses.

In the ophthalmopathy patients, disease was moderately to severely active, with a Clinical Activity Score of 3 or more, a NOSPECS grade of 4 or more, and a duration of less than 3 months. Any patient with an uncontrolled infection, another autoimmune disease, pregnancy or lactation was excluded. Diagnoses were established on the basis of clinical symptoms, serum thyroxine and TRAb, thyroid ultrasound, and orbital computed tomography. PBMCs were separated from roughly 10 ml of fresh peripheral blood using Ficoll-Paque density gradient centrifugation. Total RNA was extracted using Trizol reagent, and RNA quality was assessed on an Agilent 2100 Bioanalyzer. TCR beta CDR3 regions were amplified from RNA transcripts. The TCR CDR3 was subjected to a first round of RT-PCR using the HTBI primer set and the Qiagen OneStep RT-PCR kit. The libraries were constructed in a second round of multiplex PCR and then size-selected and purified. The libraries were sequenced on an Illumina HiSeq2000 using paired-end 100 bp reads. In the source study's methods: Raw data were processed with SOAPnuke, discarding reads with adapters, uncalled bases, mean Phred below 15, or no exact constant-primer or identifier match. COPE v1.2.5 was used to merge the high-quality paired reads, and each unique nucleotide sequence was defined as a clonotype. MiTCR v1.1 was used to align the clonotypes against IMGT TRBV, TRBD and TRBJ reference segments. Analysis was restricted to V-J combinations with a frequency above 0.0001, which covered over 98% of repertoires. A TCS score was defined as the ratio of F50 (clonal expansion) to E x V (chaos), with BLOSUM62-based TCRdist applied between CDR3 peptides within each V-J. Welch's t-statistics and random forest reduced 450 to 600 V-J features to about 13, which were used in a naive Bayes classifier (R e1071). TCRdb redid the processing of the public reads, applying fastp at Q25 and MiXCR, and retained in-frame beta chains. Each record represents a unique CDR3 protein, reported with the most common genes and DNA among its rows. These V and J calls are TCRdb output, not the study's own analysis. Here the sample has about 500,000 distinct CDR3 sequences; roughly 16% occur a single time. The ten top clones hold about 31% of the sample.

In regard to this clonotype: Its recognized antigen is unknown. One base away there is no much larger clone; base qualities are not given.

The V end loses 6 bases and the J end loses 6 bases, and a stretch of 11 bases separates them. Including cysteine and phenylalanine, the CDR3 has 13 amino acids. Here the CDR3 DNA is all that survives: 39 bases in frame from base 1. The sample was blood. This clonotype was sampled from a woman in her twenties or thirties with Graves' ophthalmopathy. The sequence links TRBV12-3 or TRBV12-4 to TRBJ2-2; TRBD1 could be the D gene, as 5 bases match. The CDR3 reads CASRSRVSGELFF. The DNA is as follows: TGTGCCAGCAGGAGCAGGGTCTCCGGGGAGCTGTTTTTT.